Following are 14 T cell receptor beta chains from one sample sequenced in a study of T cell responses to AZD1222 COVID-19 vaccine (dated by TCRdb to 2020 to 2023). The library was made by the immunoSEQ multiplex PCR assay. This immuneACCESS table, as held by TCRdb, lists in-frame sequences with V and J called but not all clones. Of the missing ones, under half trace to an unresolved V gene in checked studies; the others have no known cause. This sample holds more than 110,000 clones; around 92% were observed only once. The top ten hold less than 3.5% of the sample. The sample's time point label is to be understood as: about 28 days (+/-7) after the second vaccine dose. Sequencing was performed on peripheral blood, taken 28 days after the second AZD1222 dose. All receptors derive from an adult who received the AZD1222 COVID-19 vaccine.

Here the CDR3 DNA reads TGTGCCAGCAGGCCAGGACTAGCGGGAGTTCAATATTCTAGCACAGATACGCAGTATTTT. Its protein product is CASRPGLAGVQYSSTDTQYF. The chain joins TRBV6-4 to TRBJ2-3; 13 positions match TRBD2. V shed 6 bases and J 0 bases; nucleotides not matched to a gene: 15. Looked up from germline, CDR1 is MRHNA and CDR2 is SNTAGT. This CDR3 is 20 amino acids long.

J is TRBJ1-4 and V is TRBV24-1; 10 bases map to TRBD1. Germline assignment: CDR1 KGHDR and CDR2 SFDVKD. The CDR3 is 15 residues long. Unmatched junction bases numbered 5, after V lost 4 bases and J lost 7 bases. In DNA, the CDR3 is TGTGCCACCAGTGACTCGACAGGGGGCCGTGAAAAACTGTTTTTT. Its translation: CATSDSTGGREKLFF.

CDR3 in DNA: TGTGCCCTAGCCCAAGAGGGCGGCTACACCTTC. Translation gives CALAQEGGYTF. The V call is TRBV28, the J call TRBJ1-2; D call uncertain. Deletions cut 11 bases from V and 8 bases from J, with 15 bases between. Germline loops: CDR1 MDHEN, CDR2 SYDVKM. The CDR3 is made up of 11 amino acids.

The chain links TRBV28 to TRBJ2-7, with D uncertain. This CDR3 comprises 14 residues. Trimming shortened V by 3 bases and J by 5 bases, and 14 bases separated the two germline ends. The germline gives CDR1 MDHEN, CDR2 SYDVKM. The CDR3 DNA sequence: TGTGCCAGCAGTTTTGTGGAACGTCCTCACGAGCAGTACTTC. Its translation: CASSFVERPHEQYF.

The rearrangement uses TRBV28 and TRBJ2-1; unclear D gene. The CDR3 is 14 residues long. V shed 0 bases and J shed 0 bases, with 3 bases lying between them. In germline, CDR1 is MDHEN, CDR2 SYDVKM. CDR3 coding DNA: TGTGCCAGCAGTTTATGGAGCTCCTACAATGAGCAGTTCTTC. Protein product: CASSLWSSYNEQFF.

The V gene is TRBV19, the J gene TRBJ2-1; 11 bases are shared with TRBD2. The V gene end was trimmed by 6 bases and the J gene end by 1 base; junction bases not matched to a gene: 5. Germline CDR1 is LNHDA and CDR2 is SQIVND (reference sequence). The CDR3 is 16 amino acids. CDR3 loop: CASRHTSGSSYNEQFF. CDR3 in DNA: TGTGCCAGTAGACATACTAGCGGGAGTTCCTACAATGAGCAGTTCTTC.

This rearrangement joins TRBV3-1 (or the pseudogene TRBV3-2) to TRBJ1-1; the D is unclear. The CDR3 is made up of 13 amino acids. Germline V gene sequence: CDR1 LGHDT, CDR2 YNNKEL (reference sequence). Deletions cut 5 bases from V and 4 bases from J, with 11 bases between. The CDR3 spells CASSSREGTEAFF. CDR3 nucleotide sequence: TGTGCCAGCAGCAGCCGTGAGGGCACTGAAGCTTTCTTT.

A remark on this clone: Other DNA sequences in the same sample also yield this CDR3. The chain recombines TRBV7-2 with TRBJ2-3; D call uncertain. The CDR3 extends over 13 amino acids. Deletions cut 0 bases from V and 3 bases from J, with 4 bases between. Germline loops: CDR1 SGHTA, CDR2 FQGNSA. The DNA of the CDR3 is TGTGCCAGCAGCTTAGCGCAAACAGATACGCAGTATTTT. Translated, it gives CASSLAQTDTQYF. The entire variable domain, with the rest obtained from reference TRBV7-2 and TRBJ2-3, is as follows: GAGVSQSPSNKVTEKGKDVELRCDPISGHTALYWYRQSLGQGLEFLIYFQGNSAPDKSGLPSDRFSAERTGGSVSTLTIQRTQQEDSAVYLCASSLAQTDTQYFGPGTRLTVL.

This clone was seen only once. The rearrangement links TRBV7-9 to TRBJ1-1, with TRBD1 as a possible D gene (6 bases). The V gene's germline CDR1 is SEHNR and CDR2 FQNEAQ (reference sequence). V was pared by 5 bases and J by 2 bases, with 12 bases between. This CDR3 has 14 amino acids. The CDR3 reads CASSLGHFNTEAFF. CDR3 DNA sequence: TGTGCCAGCAGCCTGGGACACTTTAACACTGAAGCTTTCTTT.

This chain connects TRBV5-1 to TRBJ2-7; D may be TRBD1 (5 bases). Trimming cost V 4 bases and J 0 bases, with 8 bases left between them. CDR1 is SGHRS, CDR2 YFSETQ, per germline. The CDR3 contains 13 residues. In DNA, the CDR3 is TGCGCCAGCAGCGAGACAGCCTCCTACGAGCAGTACTTC. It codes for CASSETASYEQYF.

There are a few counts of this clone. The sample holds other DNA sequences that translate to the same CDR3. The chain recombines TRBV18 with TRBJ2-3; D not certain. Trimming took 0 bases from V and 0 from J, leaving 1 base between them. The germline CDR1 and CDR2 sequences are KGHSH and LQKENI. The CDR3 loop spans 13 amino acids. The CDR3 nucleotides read TGTGCCAGCTCACCACCAAGCACAGATACGCAGTATTTT. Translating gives CASSPPSTDTQYF.

The CDR3 sequence is CASSLDSLALEQFF. As DNA, the CDR3 is TGTGCCAGCAGCTTAGATTCCCTAGCGCTAGAGCAGTTCTTC. The chain is built from TRBV7-6 and TRBJ2-1; TRBD2 is a possible D gene (6 bases). The V end lost 1 base, the J end lost 10 bases, and 14 bases lay between the germline ends. CDR1 and CDR2 from the germline V gene are SGHVS and FNYEAQ. This CDR3 contains 14 residues. Based on the CDR3 plus reference TRBV7-6 and TRBJ2-1, the full variable domain is GAGVSQSPRYKVTKRGQDVALRCDPISGHVSLYWYRQALGQGPEFLTYFNYEAQQDKSGLPNDRFSAERPEGSISTLTIQRTEQRDSAMYRCASSLDSLALEQFFGPGTRLTVL.

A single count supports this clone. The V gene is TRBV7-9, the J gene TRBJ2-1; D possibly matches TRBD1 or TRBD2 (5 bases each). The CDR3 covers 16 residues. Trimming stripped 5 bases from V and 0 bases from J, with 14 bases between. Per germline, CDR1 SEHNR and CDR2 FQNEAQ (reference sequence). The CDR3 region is CASSPGPDHSYNEQFF. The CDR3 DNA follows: TGTGCCAGCAGCCCGGGACCCGATCACTCCTACAATGAGCAGTTCTTC.

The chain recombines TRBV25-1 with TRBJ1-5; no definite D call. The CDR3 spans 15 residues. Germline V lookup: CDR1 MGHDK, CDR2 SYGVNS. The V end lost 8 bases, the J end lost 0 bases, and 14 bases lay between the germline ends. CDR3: CASSKGAVSNQPQHF. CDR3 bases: TGTGCCAGCTCCAAGGGAGCAGTTAGCAATCAGCCCCAGCATTTT.